This paragraph covers one TCR beta chain sequence. Its specificity is not known. These data come from a study of cytomegalovirus exposure and HLA in healthy donors. V lost 1 base and J lost 6, with 10 bases in between. Germline CDR1 is SEHNR and CDR2 is FQNEAQ (reference sequence). The CDR3 consists of 13 residues. Regarding the study as a whole: Later genetic work tied a missense DCLRE1C variant to beta-chain V and J trimming. Later work found that TCR association rates differed between HLA loci; DRB1 had the most and HLA-C the fewest. The CMV antigen specificity of a few CMV-associated chains was confirmed through in vitro analysis. In a later analysis, at a false discovery rate of 0.05, 16,951 TCR beta sequences were associated with HLA alleles.

The PCR contained 60 Vbeta and 13 Jbeta primers. Sequencing was performed with immunoSEQ multiplex PCR; in TCRdb, only in-frame clones are kept and a portion is missing. The table includes 140,000 or so clones, about 80% detected once. The material sequenced was PBMCs. The chain couples TRBV7-9 to TRBJ2-7, with TRBD1 as a possible D gene (5 bases). The receptor was derived from a man aged 40-49 years in good health and CMV-seronegative. CDR3 region: CASSLGGISEQYF. CDR3 DNA sequence: TGTGCCAGCAGCTTAGGGGGCATCAGCGAGCAGTACTTC.